What follows are 15 T cell receptor beta chains derived from one specimen sequenced in a study of T-cell memory formation after mild COVID-19. TCRdb re-called the 5' RACE reads through MiXCR, storing one row per CDR3 protein. The table records 200,000 to 250,000 distinct CDR3 sequences, roughly 10% of them present only once. Sequenced sample: PBMCs or a T cell subset sorted from them (not recorded which). The source is a man between 18 and 35 years old who had mild COVID-19 (a few samples of this study predate the infection). Cell type and time point are not known.

The chain couples TRBV12-3 or TRBV12-4 to TRBJ2-2; D ambiguous. The CDR3 contains 12 residues. The ends were cut back, 6 bases at V and 5 bases at J, with 7 bases in the middle. The CDR3 reads CASRTGTGELFF. The CDR3 DNA is TGTGCCAGCAGGACTGGGACCGGGGAGCTGTTTTTT.

The chain has TRBV5-5 and TRBJ1-1; no clear D gene. CDR3 length: 12 residues. Per the germline V gene, CDR1 is SGHKS and CDR2 is YYEKEE (reference sequence). The V and J ends lost 2 bases and 4 bases respectively, with 6 bases between them. This CDR3 reads CASSLHGTEAFF. CDR3 DNA sequence: TGTGCCAGCAGCTTACATGGCACTGAAGCTTTCTTT.

V usage is TRBV5-6 and J usage is TRBJ1-6, with D maybe TRBD1 (5 bases). Trimming took off 3 bases at V and 7 bases at J, with 17 bases between the two ends. The length of the CDR3 is 16 residues. The germline V gene encodes CDR1 SGHDT and CDR2 YYEEEE. In nucleotides, the CDR3 is TGTGCCAGCAGCTCCGCGGGGAATTGGGGGAATTCACCCCTCCACTTT. Translation: CASSSAGNWGNSPLHF.

This clonotype was seen more than once but under ten times. This rearrangement joins TRBV5-1 to TRBJ2-5, with TRBD1 matching 10 bases. CDR1 is SGHRS, CDR2 YFSETQ, per germline. Trimming at V came to 4 bases and at J to 2 bases, leaving 5 bases not matched to a gene. CDR3 size: 15 residues. In DNA form, the CDR3 reads TGCGCCAGCAGCAACCGGGACAGGGGACAAGAGACCCAGTACTTC. This sequence encodes CASSNRDRGQETQYF.

Only a few counts were recorded for this clonotype. This chain connects TRBV5-1 to TRBJ2-1, with a possible D match to TRBD2 (5 bases). This CDR3 contains 12 residues. Trimming removed 0 bases at V and 9 bases at J, with 7 bases between. Germline loops: CDR1 SGHRS, CDR2 YFSETQ. This CDR3 is CASSLGAGEQFF. CDR3 nucleotide sequence: TGCGCCAGCAGCTTGGGTGCGGGTGAGCAGTTCTTC.

This clonotype was counted only a few times. V is TRBV20-1 and J is TRBJ2-1; TRBD1 is a possible D gene (5 bases). Trimming pared 7 bases from V and 8 bases from J, leaving 24 bases between. CDR3 length: 15 amino acids. CDR1 is DFQATT and CDR2 is SNEGSKA in the germline V gene (reference sequence). The CDR3 coding sequence is TGCAGTGTTTCCCAAGGAGTAGCTTGGGGCGATGAGCAGTTCTTC. This translates into CSVSQGVAWGDEQFF.

There are a few counts of this clonotype. V and J are TRBV20-1 and TRBJ2-5, with a possible D match to TRBD2 (5 bases). The germline CDR1 and CDR2 sequences are DFQATT and SNEGSKA (reference sequence). The CDR3 totals 12 residues. Deletions cut 6 bases from V and 0 bases from J, with 8 bases between. CDR3 DNA: TGCAGTGCCGCGGGTAACCAAGAGACCCAGTACTTC. It codes for CSAAGNQETQYF.

This clonotype was seen at least ten times. The chain is built from TRBV29-1 and TRBJ2-7, with D tentatively TRBD1 or TRBD2 (5 bases each). The germline V gene encodes CDR1 SQVTM and CDR2 ANQGSEA. The CDR3 is 13 amino acids. V was pared by 7 bases and J by 0 bases, with 13 bases between. The CDR3 DNA sequence: TGCAGCGCCGTCGGGACGGACTCCTACGAGCAGTACTTC. Residues: CSAVGTDSYEQYF.

This clonotype was seen a handful of times. This chain links TRBV7-2 with TRBJ1-4, with D perhaps matching TRBD1 (6 bases). The CDR3 extends over 15 amino acids. Trimming stripped 5 bases from V and 4 bases from J, with 14 bases between. CDR1 and CDR2 (germline): SGHTA, FQGNSA. The CDR3 spells CASSLGTNINEKLFF. The CDR3 DNA sequence: TGTGCCAGCAGCCTCGGGACAAATATTAATGAAAAACTGTTTTTT. Together with reference TRBV7-2 and TRBJ1-4, the CDR3 gives the full variable domain: GAGVSQSPSNKVTEKGKDVELRCDPISGHTALYWYRQSLGQGLEFLIYFQGNSAPDKSGLPSDRFSAERTGGSVSTLTIQRTQQEDSAVYLCASSLGTNINEKLFFGSGTQLSVL.

This clonotype was picked up many times. V gene TRBV4-3 combines with J gene TRBJ2-3; D might be TRBD1 (5 bases). With 4 bases removed from V and 3 bases from J, the gap between germline ends came to 14 bases. This CDR3 is built from 15 residues. Germline assignment: CDR1 LGHNA and CDR2 YSLEER. This CDR3 reads CASSRTPGHTDTQYF. The CDR3 DNA follows: TGCGCCAGCAGCCGGACCCCCGGACATACAGATACGCAGTATTTT.

This clonotype has a handful of counts. The genes are TRBV7-9 and TRBJ2-5; D unclear. V was shortened by 8 bases and J by 7 bases, with 8 bases between the two germline ends. Germline lookup yields CDR1 SEHNR and CDR2 FQNEAQ (reference sequence). The CDR3 runs 10 residues. The CDR3 is CASRASTQYF. In DNA form, the CDR3 reads TGTGCCAGCCGGGCTTCGACCCAGTACTTC.

This clonotype was seen only a few times. This rearrangement joins TRBV3-1 to TRBJ1-2; no clear D gene. The length of the CDR3 is 13 residues. The V and J ends lost 0 bases and 4 bases respectively, with 6 bases between them. The germline CDR1 and CDR2 sequences are LGHDT and YNNKEL (reference sequence). CDR3 nucleotide sequence: TGTGCCAGCAGCCAAGAGTTGAGCTATGGCTACACCTTC. Encoded protein: CASSQELSYGYTF.

This clonotype has only a few counts. For the CDR3, the DNA is TGTGCCAGCAGTTACTCGATCCGCTACGAGCAGTACTTC. Translation: CASSYSIRYEQYF. The chain carries TRBV6-5 and TRBJ2-7; D not resolved. The CDR3 is 13 residues long. Germline lookup yields CDR1 MNHEY and CDR2 SVGAGI. The V and J ends lost 0 bases and 3 bases respectively, with 6 bases between them.

This clonotype came up a few times. V usage is TRBV4-3 and J usage is TRBJ1-6; D perhaps matches TRBD1 (5 bases). With 7 bases removed from V and 6 bases from J, the gap between germline ends came to 22 bases. Per the germline V gene, CDR1 is LGHNA and CDR2 is YSLEER. The CDR3 length is 17 residues. CDR3 sequence: CASTEATGTGLNSPLHF. CDR3 in DNA: TGCGCCAGCACCGAAGCTACCGGGACGGGACTTAATTCACCCCTCCACTTT.

This clonotype was counted at least ten times. The V gene is TRBV7-3, the J gene TRBJ2-1; possibly TRBD2 for D (6 bases). The V gene lost 5 bases and the J gene lost 5 bases, with 13 bases spanning the gap. Looked up from germline, CDR1 is SGHTA and CDR2 is FQGTGA. The CDR3 is 14 residues long. The CDR3 region is CASSQEWGDNEQFF. CDR3 DNA sequence: TGTGCCAGCAGCCAAGAGTGGGGGGACAATGAGCAGTTCTTC. The entire variable domain, with the rest obtained from reference TRBV7-3 and TRBJ2-1, is as follows: GAGVSQTPSNKVTEKGKYVELRCDPISGHTALYWYRQSLGQGPEFLIYFQGTGAADDSGLPNDRFFAVRPEGSVSTLKIQRTERGDSAVYLCASSQEWGDNEQFFGPGTRLTVL.